The clone carrying this TCR beta chain was counted a few times. Its antigen is as yet unknown. V was pared by 2 bases and J by 7 bases, with 10 bases between. The CDR3 extends over 13 amino acids. Per the germline V gene, CDR1 is SGHDT and CDR2 is YYEEEE. The TCR beta libraries were generated through quantitative 5'-RACE incorporating molecular barcodes. One entry per CDR3 protein, called by TCRdb with MiXCR from the 5' RACE reads. The sample carries fewer than 450,000 distinct CDR3 sequences, over 15% recorded once. The sample originates from a study of CD8 T cells in ankylosing spondylitis. General study results and limits: Blood of patients with ankylosing spondylitis appeared to be characterized by a TCR beta motif of several highly homologous variants. CD8+ disease-linked clones were present at relatively low frequencies in blood. Within matched ankylosing spondylitis synovial fluid, disease-linked clones were reportedly significantly enriched.

The source of this sequence is a male donor with ankylosing spondylitis. The J gene is TRBJ2-1, the V gene TRBV5-6; D unresolved. Sequencing input: blood, either unsorted or a sorted T cell fraction (not recorded which). The DNA for the CDR3 is TGTGCCAGCAGCTTACGGGTGGAGAATGAGCAGTTCTTC. It specifies CASSLRVENEQFF.